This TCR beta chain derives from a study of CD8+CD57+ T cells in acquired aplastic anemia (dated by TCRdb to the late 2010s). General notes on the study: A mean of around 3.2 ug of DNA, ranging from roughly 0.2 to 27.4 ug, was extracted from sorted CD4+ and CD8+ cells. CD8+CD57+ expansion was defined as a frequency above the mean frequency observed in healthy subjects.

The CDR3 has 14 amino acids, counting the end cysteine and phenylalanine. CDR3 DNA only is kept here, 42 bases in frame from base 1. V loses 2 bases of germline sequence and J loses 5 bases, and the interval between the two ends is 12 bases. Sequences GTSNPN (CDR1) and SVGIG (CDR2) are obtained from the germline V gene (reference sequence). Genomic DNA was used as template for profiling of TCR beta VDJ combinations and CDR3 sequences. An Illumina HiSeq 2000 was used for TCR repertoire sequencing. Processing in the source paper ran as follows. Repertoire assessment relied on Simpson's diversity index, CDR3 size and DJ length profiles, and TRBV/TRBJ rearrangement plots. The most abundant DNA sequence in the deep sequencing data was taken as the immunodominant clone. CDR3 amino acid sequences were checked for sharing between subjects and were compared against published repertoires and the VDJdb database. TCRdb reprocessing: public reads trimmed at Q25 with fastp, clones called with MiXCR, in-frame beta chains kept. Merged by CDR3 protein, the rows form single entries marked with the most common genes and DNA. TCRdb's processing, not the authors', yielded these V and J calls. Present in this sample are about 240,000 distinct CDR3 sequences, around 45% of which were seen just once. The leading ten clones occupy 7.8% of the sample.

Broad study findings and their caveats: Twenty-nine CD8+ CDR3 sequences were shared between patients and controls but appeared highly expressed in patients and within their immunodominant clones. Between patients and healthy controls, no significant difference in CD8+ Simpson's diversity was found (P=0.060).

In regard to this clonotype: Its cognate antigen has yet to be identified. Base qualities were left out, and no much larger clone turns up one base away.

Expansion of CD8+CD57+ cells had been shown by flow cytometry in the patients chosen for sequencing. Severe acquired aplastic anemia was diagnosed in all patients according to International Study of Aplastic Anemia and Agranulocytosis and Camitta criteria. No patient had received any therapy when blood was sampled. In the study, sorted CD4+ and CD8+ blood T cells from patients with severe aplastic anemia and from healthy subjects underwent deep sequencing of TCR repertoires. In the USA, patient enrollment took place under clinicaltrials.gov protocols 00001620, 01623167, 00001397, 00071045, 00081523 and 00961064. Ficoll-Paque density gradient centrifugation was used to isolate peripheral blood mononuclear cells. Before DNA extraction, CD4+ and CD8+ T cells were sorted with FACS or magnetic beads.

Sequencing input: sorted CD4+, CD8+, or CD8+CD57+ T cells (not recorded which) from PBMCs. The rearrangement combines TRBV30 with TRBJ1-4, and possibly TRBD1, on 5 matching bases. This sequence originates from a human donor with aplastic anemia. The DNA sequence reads TGTGCCTGGAGTCACCTTGGGGGGAATGAAAAACTGTTTTTT. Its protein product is CAWSHLGGNEKLFF.